What follows are 25 T cell receptor beta chains derived from one specimen sequenced in a study of cytomegalovirus exposure and HLA in healthy donors. With 60 Vbeta and 13 Jbeta primers, the PCR was carried out. Only in-frame clones appear in the TCRdb table, and some are missing; sequencing was by immunoSEQ multiplex PCR. In the table there are around 140,000 clones, 88% of which are singletons. Material: PBMCs. The receptors were sampled from a woman aged 40 to 50 in good health and CMV-seronegative.

The chain combines TRBV5-1 with TRBJ2-3; D call uncertain. Trimming took 0 bases from V and 0 from J, leaving 5 bases between them. Per germline, CDR1 SGHRS and CDR2 YFSETQ. The CDR3 runs to 14 residues. The CDR3 spells CASSLATSTDTQYF. DNA of the CDR3: TGCGCCAGCAGCTTGGCGACTAGCACAGATACGCAGTATTTT.

The chain has TRBV11-2 and TRBJ2-1, with 13 bases lining up with TRBD2. Germline-derived CDR1 and CDR2 are SGHAT and FQNNGV. J gave up 2 bases and V 7 bases, and 11 bases lay outside the gene matches. CDR3 length: 18 residues. In nucleotides, the CDR3 is TGTGCCAGCACCGAACTAGCGGGAGGGCCGGTCCCCTACAATGAGCAGTTCTTC. This encodes CASTELAGGPVPYNEQFF.

This clone came up a few times. The genes are TRBV11-3 and TRBJ2-3, with D perhaps matching TRBD1 (5 bases). From germline, CDR1 is SGHNT and CDR2 YENEEA. CDR3 length equals 13 residues. V gave up 5 bases and J gave up 8 bases, with 14 bases separating them. In DNA form, the CDR3 reads TGTGCCAGCAGCCCGATCAGGGTGTCTACGCAGTATTTT. It translates to CASSPIRVSTQYF.

The chain joins TRBV7-9 to TRBJ2-5, with 7 bases aligning to TRBD1. The J segment lost 4 bases and the V segment lost 2 bases, leaving 10 bases of the junction unmatched. CDR3 length: 16 amino acids. CDR1 and CDR2 (germline): SEHNR, FQNEAQ (reference sequence). The CDR3 sequence: CASSLTSGTVGETQYF. The CDR3 bases are TGTGCCAGCAGCTTAACGTCCGGGACAGTTGGAGAGACCCAGTACTTC.

This chain joins TRBV5-4 and TRBJ1-2; TRBD1 is a possible D gene (6 bases). V was clipped by 10 bases and J by 5 bases, with 18 bases between them. Germline lookup yields CDR1 SGHNT and CDR2 YYREEE (reference sequence). This CDR3 has 13 amino acids. CDR3 protein: CAGSTGFGYGYTF. The DNA for the CDR3 is TGTGCCGGATCGACAGGCTTTGGGTATGGCTACACCTTC.

The J gene is TRBJ2-1, the V gene TRBV7-2; no definite D call. CDR1 and CDR2 (germline): SGHTA, FQGNSA. The germline V and J ends were trimmed by 5 bases and 8 bases, with 10 bases remaining between them. The CDR3 is made up of 12 amino acids. CDR3 loop: CASSPLFYEQFF. The CDR3 DNA reads TGTGCCAGCAGCCCCCTTTTTTATGAGCAGTTCTTC.

This clone was seen only once. This chain joins TRBV28 and TRBJ1-2, with a tentative D call TRBD1 (6 bases). Germline V gives CDR1 MDHEN, CDR2 SYDVKM. Deletions cut 6 bases from V and 4 bases from J, with 15 bases between. The CDR3 runs to 14 residues. The CDR3 nucleotides are TGTGCCAGCAGGGGGGCCGAACGCCCCTATGGCTACACCTTC. Protein sequence: CASRGAERPYGYTF.

The chain couples TRBV11-3 to TRBJ2-7; tentatively, D is TRBD1 (6 bases). There are 14 residues in the CDR3. The V end lost 4 bases, the J end lost 2 bases, and 12 bases lay between the germline ends. CDR1 is SGHNT, CDR2 YENEEA, per germline. For the CDR3, the DNA is TGTGCCAGCAGCTCCTACAGGGCTCCCTACGAGCAGTACTTC. Encoded protein: CASSSYRAPYEQYF. Variable domain in full (rest from reference TRBV11-3 and TRBJ2-7): EAGVVQSPRYKIIEKKQPVAFWCNPISGHNTLYWYLQNLGQGPELLIRYENEEAVDDSQLPKDRFSAERLKGVDSTLKIQPAELGDSAVYLCASSSYRAPYEQYFGPGTRLTVT.

This sequence joins TRBV5-4 and TRBJ2-4, with D uncertain. The germline CDR1 and CDR2 sequences are SGHNT and YYREEE (reference sequence). The CDR3 sequence is 15 residues long. Trimming stripped 3 bases from V and 0 bases from J, with 10 bases between. CDR3: CASSSAAPAKNIQYF. In DNA, the CDR3 is TGTGCCAGCAGCTCCGCGGCGCCAGCCAAAAACATTCAGTACTTC.

This chain connects TRBV15 to TRBJ2-5, with TRBD2 as a possible D gene (7 bases). The CDR3 consists of 12 residues. V lost 6 bases, J lost 5 bases, and 10 bases lay in between. Germline assignment: CDR1 LNHNV and CDR2 YYDKDF (reference sequence). CDR3 sequence (DNA): TGTGCCACCAGTACGGGGGGCGAGACCCAGTACTTC. It translates to CATSTGGETQYF. The full variable domain, rest sourced from reference TRBV15 and TRBJ2-5, is DAMVIQNPRYQVTQFGKPVTLSCSQTLNHNVMYWYQQKSSQAPKLLFHYYDKDFNNEADTPDNFQSRRPNTSFCFLDIRSPGLGDTAMYLCATSTGGETQYFGPGTRLLVL.

In its sample, this clone was seen a few times. J is TRBJ1-1 and V is TRBV6-5; D is unclear. V lost 9 bases and J 0 bases, leaving 5 bases between the germline ends. CDR1 is MNHEY, CDR2 SVGAGI, per germline. The CDR3 sequence is 11 residues long. DNA of the CDR3: TGTGCCAGTTTCATGAACACTGAAGCTTTCTTT. Translated: CASFMNTEAFF.

The chain joins TRBV5-1 to TRBJ2-1, with D possibly being TRBD2 (5 bases). The CDR3 sequence is 15 residues long. Germline loops: CDR1 SGHRS, CDR2 YFSETQ. V lost 4 bases and J lost 8, with 19 bases in between. The CDR3 bases are TGCGCCAGCAGCCCCTTCCCCTCTAGCTCGGATGAGCAGTTCTTC. This sequence encodes CASSPFPSSSDEQFF.

The gene calls are TRBV7-9 and TRBJ1-4; 8 positions match TRBD1. Germline assignment: CDR1 SEHNR and CDR2 FQNEAQ (reference sequence). This CDR3 region has 14 residues. J lost 8 bases, V lost 3 bases, and 5 bases had no gene match. CDR3 sequence: CASSFTGGREKLFF. The CDR3 DNA reads TGTGCCAGCAGCTTCACAGGGGGTCGCGAAAAACTGTTTTTT.

The CDR3 here is CASSQRGPRQPQHF. CDR3 coding DNA: TGTGCCAGCAGCCAAAGAGGCCCACGCCAGCCCCAGCATTTT. The chain links TRBV27 to TRBJ1-5; no reliable D call. Germline V CDR1 and CDR2: MNHEY, SMNVEV (reference sequence). This CDR3 contains 14 residues. The ends were cut back, 6 bases at V and 7 bases at J, with 16 bases in the middle.

This rearrangement joins TRBV7-9 to TRBJ2-7, with 9 bases fitting TRBD1. V gave up 5 bases and J gave up 6 bases; unmatched junction bases: 8. The germline V gene has CDR1 SEHNR and CDR2 FQNEAQ (reference sequence). The CDR3 is 14 amino acids. The DNA for the CDR3 is TGTGCCAGCAGCCCAAGGGACAGGGTAGGCGAGCAGTACTTC. As protein: CASSPRDRVGEQYF.

The chain employs TRBV23-1 and TRBJ2-7, with D tentatively TRBD2 (6 bases). TRBV23-1 is treated as an ORF (open reading frame) with a function not yet certain. The CDR3 has 13 residues. V shed 4 bases and J shed 5 bases, with 12 bases lying between them. CDR3 sequence: CASSPPGGDEQYF. The CDR3 DNA is TGCGCCAGCAGTCCCCCCGGAGGGGACGAGCAGTACTTC.

The rearrangement joins TRBV7-9 to TRBJ1-1; D gene uncertain. This CDR3 contains 13 residues. Germline lookup yields CDR1 SEHNR and CDR2 FQNEAQ (reference sequence). V lost 7 bases and J 1 base, leaving 10 bases between the germline ends. The CDR3 reads CASTLSENTEAFF. As DNA, the CDR3 is TGTGCCAGCACCCTCAGTGAGAACACTGAAGCTTTCTTT.

This clone was counted between two and nine times. This rearrangement joins TRBV6-6 to TRBJ2-6, with TRBD2 identical over 13 bases. CDR1 MNHNY and CDR2 SVGAGI come from the germline V gene (reference sequence). This CDR3 comprises 15 residues. Trimming took 8 bases from V and 5 from J; bases not matched to a gene: 3. CDR3 bases: TGTGCCAGCGAGGGACTAGCGGGAAGGGCCAACGTCCTGACTTTC. It yields the protein CASEGLAGRANVLTF.

About this clone itself: Its ends do not fully match the called genes, so a read error is possible. The chain is built from TRBV7-2 and TRBJ1-5, with 7 bases that match TRBD1. From germline, CDR1 is SGHTA and CDR2 FQGNSA. The CDR3 covers 14 residues. CDR3 amino acids: CASNLAGGDQPQHF. CDR3 DNA sequence: TGTGCCAGCAACTTAGCAGGGGGTGATCAGCCCCAGCATTTT.

This chain connects TRBV27 to TRBJ2-1; 9 bases are a match to TRBD1. The trim removed 2 bases at V and 8 bases at J, leaving 16 bases unmatched. Germline V gene lookup returns CDR1 MNHEY and CDR2 SMNVEV (reference sequence). The CDR3 contains 18 residues. CDR3 amino acids: CASSLTFPDRGWRHEQFF. The CDR3 coding sequence is TGTGCCAGCAGTTTAACGTTTCCGGACAGGGGATGGAGGCATGAGCAGTTCTTC.

The V call is TRBV7-9, the J call TRBJ2-7; TRBD1 matches at 9 bases. From germline, CDR1 is SEHNR and CDR2 FQNEAQ (reference sequence). V lost 5 bases, J lost 3 bases, and 8 bases stayed unmatched. CDR3 length: 15 amino acids. The CDR3 spells CASSPWGTGNYEQYF. CDR3 DNA sequence: TGTGCCAGCAGCCCCTGGGGGACAGGGAACTACGAGCAGTACTTC.

The gene calls are TRBV4-1 and TRBJ1-5; D uncertain. V lost 3 bases to trimming and J lost 7 bases, with 10 bases between them. The germline gives CDR1 MGHRA, CDR2 YSYEKL. The CDR3 loop spans 13 amino acids. The CDR3 loop reads CASSQLPVQPQHF. In DNA form, the CDR3 reads TGCGCCAGCAGCCAGTTGCCGGTCCAGCCCCAGCATTTT.

The chain links TRBV27 to TRBJ1-1; D ambiguous. CDR3 length equals 14 residues. CDR1 is MNHEY and CDR2 is SMNVEV in the germline V gene (reference sequence). Trimming took 6 bases from V and 6 from J, leaving 17 bases between them. CDR3 sequence: CASRGFGEAAEAFF. In DNA form, the CDR3 reads TGTGCCAGCAGGGGGTTTGGGGAGGCGGCTGAAGCTTTCTTT.

This chain connects TRBV7-8 to TRBJ1-5; 7 nucleotides line up with TRBD1. This CDR3 comprises 16 residues. Germline CDR1 and CDR2: SGHVS and FQNEAQ. The J segment lost 0 bases and the V segment lost 6 bases, leaving 8 bases of the junction unmatched. In nucleotides, the CDR3 is TGTGCCAGCAGTCCGGAACAGGGGTTTAGCAATCAGCCCCAGCATTTT. This codes for CASSPEQGFSNQPQHF.

This clone was detected only a few times. The chain joins TRBV13 to TRBJ1-1; 7 bases fit TRBD1. Per germline, CDR1 PRHDT and CDR2 FYEKMQ (reference sequence). The CDR3 totals 15 residues. J gave up 6 bases and V 6 bases, and 13 bases lay outside the gene matches. CDR3 sequence (DNA): TGTGCCAGCAGTTCCCGACAGGGTATGTTAGCTGAAGCTTTCTTT. Its translation: CASSSRQGMLAEAFF.